Listed below are T cell receptor beta chains from one sample, sequenced in a study of blood T cell repertoires in COVID-19. Using immunoSEQ multiplex PCR, the repertoire was profiled, and TCRdb retains in-frame clones only, with some absent. This sample has around 230,000 clones, with 70% to 90% found just once. Sample: PBMCs or T cells enriched from blood (not recorded which). The source of these receptors is a woman between 35 and 50 years old with acute COVID-19. Both conserved end residues are part of each CDR3. D genes are given only for firm matches. The listing skips clone size in some rows; elsewhere it reads once, few, many or a size class.

len	v_gene	d_gene	abundance	j_gene	CDR3nt	CDR3aa
16	TRBV3-1/TRBV3-2	TRBD1	.	TRBJ1-2	TGTGCCAGCAGCCAAGATAGACAGGGGGCAAGGTATGGCTACACCTTC	CASSQDRQGARYGYTF
12	TRBV12-5	.	.	TRBJ1-1	TGTGCTAGTGGTTCGTCGACAGCTGAAGCTTTCTTT	CASGSSTAEAFF
14	TRBV6-5	.	.	TRBJ1-3	TGTGCCAGCAGCCCCCCTGGGCGTGGAAACACCATATATTTT	CASSPPGRGNTIYF
16	TRBV5-1	.	.	TRBJ1-1	TGCGCCAGCAGCTTGGTTCCGGTGAAAACGAACACTGAAGCTTTCTTT	CASSLVPVKTNTEAFF
14	TRBV11-3	TRBD2	.	TRBJ2-3	TGTGCCAGCAGTAGCGGGAGGGTGAGAGATACGCAGTATTTT	CASSSGRVRDTQYF
17	TRBV5-1	TRBD2	.	TRBJ2-5	TGCGCCAGCAGCCCGCAGGGACTAGCGGGAGTCGGGGAGACCCAGTACTTC	CASSPQGLAGVGETQYF
14	TRBV6-5	.	.	TRBJ1-2	TGTGCCAGCAGTCCGACAGGTACTCGATATGGCTACACCTTC	CASSPTGTRYGYTF
15	TRBV5-1	.	.	TRBJ1-2	TGCGCCAGCAGCTTGGCCGGGACGGGACTTTATGGCTACACCTTC	CASSLAGTGLYGYTF
13	TRBV12-3/TRBV12-4	TRBD2	.	TRBJ2-7	TGTGCCAGCAGACGCGGGGGGGGATCCGAGCAGTACTTC	CASRRGGGSEQYF
13	TRBV7-9	.	.	TRBJ2-1	TGTGCCAGCAGCTTAGCGGGGGCAACGAAGCAGTTCTTC	CASSLAGATKQFF
15	TRBV9	TRBD1	.	TRBJ1-6	TGTGCCAGCAGCGTAACGGGACAGCCTAATTCACCCCTCCACTTT	CASSVTGQPNSPLHF
12	TRBV19	.	.	TRBJ1-1	TGTGCCAGTAGTATTTCGTACACTGAAGCTTTCTTT	CASSISYTEAFF
13	TRBV5-1	.	.	TRBJ1-3	TGCGCCAGCAGGGGGCTCGGCGAAAACACCATATATTTT	CASRGLGENTIYF
19	TRBV19	TRBD2	.	TRBJ2-3	TGTGCCAGTAGTATAGGGGCGTCTTTGGGACTAGCGGGCACAGATACGCAGTATTTT	CASSIGASLGLAGTDTQYF
15	TRBV7-9	TRBD2	.	TRBJ2-7	TGTGCCAGCAGCCAAACCACTAGCGGGGGTTACGAGCAGTACTTC	CASSQTTSGGYEQYF
16	TRBV5-6	.	.	TRBJ2-5	TGTGCCAGCAGCTTTAGGACAGGGAGGGGCCAAGAGACCCAGTACTTC	CASSFRTGRGQETQYF
16	TRBV4-3	TRBD1	.	TRBJ1-2	TGCGCCAGCAGCCAAGATCGACAGGGAGCTAACTATGGCTACACCTTC	CASSQDRQGANYGYTF
15	TRBV5-1	.	once	TRBJ1-4	TGCGCCAGCAGCTTAGGGGAAGTAACTAATGAAAAACTGTTTTTT	CASSLGEVTNEKLFF
11	TRBV5-1	.	.	TRBJ1-2	TGCGCCAGCAGCTTGGGAGGCGGCTACACCTTC	CASSLGGGYTF
15	TRBV7-2	.	.	TRBJ1-5	TGTGCCAGCAGCGTAGTAGGGCAGGGTAAACAGCCCCAGCATTTT	CASSVVGQGKQPQHF
17	TRBV27	TRBD1	.	TRBJ1-2	TGTGCCAGCAGTTTCTCTTGGAGGACAGGAGACCTCTATGGCTACACCTTC	CASSFSWRTGDLYGYTF
15	TRBV7-8	TRBD2	.	TRBJ2-1	TGTGCCAGCAGCTTCGGGACTAGCGGGGCCAATGAGCAGTTCTTC	CASSFGTSGANEQFF
14	TRBV2	.	.	TRBJ1-5	TGTGCCAGTGCGGGAGGAGGAGTGAATCAGCCCCAGCATTTT	CASAGGGVNQPQHF
11	TRBV19	.	.	TRBJ1-4	TGTGCCAGTAGTATACTAGAAAAACTGTTTTTT	CASSILEKLFF
15	TRBV25-1	TRBD2	.	TRBJ2-3	TGTGCCAGCAGTCTAGCGGGACGGGGGACAGATACGCAGTATTTT	CASSLAGRGTDTQYF
12	TRBV7-9	.	.	TRBJ2-7	TGTGCCAGCAGACGGGACAAACGGGAGCAGTACTTC	CASRRDKREQYF
12	TRBV11-3	.	.	TRBJ1-6	TGTGCCAGCAGCCGTTCTAATTCACCCCTCCACTTT	CASSRSNSPLHF
13	TRBV29-1	TRBD1	once	TRBJ1-2	TGCAGCGTTCGAGACAGGGGAGACTATGGCTACACCTTC	CSVRDRGDYGYTF
16	TRBV24-1	TRBD1	.	TRBJ1-5	TGTGCCACCAGTGATTTAACAGGGGGCGATTTTCAGCCCCAGCATTTT	CATSDLTGGDFQPQHF
17	TRBV4-1	TRBD2	.	TRBJ2-1	TGCGCCAGCAGCCAAGAACGCTGGACTAGCGGTATCAATGAGCAGTTCTTC	CASSQERWTSGINEQFF
14	TRBV5-1	.	.	TRBJ1-1	TGCGCCAGCAGCTACGGACAGCATAACACTGAAGCTTTCTTT	CASSYGQHNTEAFF
15	TRBV6-5	TRBD2	.	TRBJ2-2	TGTGCCAGCAGTCGACTAGCGGGAGTTACCGGGGAGCTGTTTTTT	CASSRLAGVTGELFF
13	TRBV7-9	.	.	TRBJ2-5	TGTGCCAGCAGTCCAGGGGTCCCGGAGACCCAGTACTTC	CASSPGVPETQYF
14	TRBV7-2	.	.	TRBJ1-1	TGTGCCAGCAGCGTAACACCTAACGGGGTGGGGGCTTTCTTT	CASSVTPNGVGAFF
16	TRBV5-1	.	.	TRBJ2-3	TGCGCCAGCAGCCCACCCCAGGGGGGATCCACAGATACGCAGTATTTT	CASSPPQGGSTDTQYF
13	TRBV9	.	.	TRBJ2-5	TGTGCCAGCAGCCCCCCCATTGAAGAGACCCAGTACTTC	CASSPPIEETQYF
14	TRBV6-5	.	.	TRBJ1-4	TGTGCCAGCAGCCTGACAGAGGGAGGGGAAAAACTGTTTTTT	CASSLTEGGEKLFF
14	TRBV7-2	.	.	TRBJ1-2	TGTGCCAGCAGCTTAAACAGGGTTGTCTATGGCTACACCTTC	CASSLNRVVYGYTF
13	TRBV5-6	.	.	TRBJ1-2	TGTGCCAGCAGCTTGGGACAGGATCATGGCTACACCTTC	CASSLGQDHGYTF
14	TRBV3-1/TRBV3-2	.	.	TRBJ1-4	TGTGCCAGCAGCCATTCGGGGGTCGGAGGAAAACTGTTTTTT	CASSHSGVGGKLFF
15	TRBV11-2	TRBD2	.	TRBJ2-1	TGTGCCAGCAGCTTCCCTAGCGGGGGGGCAGGAGAGCAGTTCTTC	CASSFPSGGAGEQFF